This T cell receptor beta chain derives from a study of OX40 agonist ivuxolimab in advanced cancers. The CDR3 is 15 residues long. V was pared by 7 bases and J by 2 bases, with 7 bases of the junction left unmatched. Looked up from germline, CDR1 is MDHEN and CDR2 is SYDVKM. This clone was recorded only once. Method: immunoSEQ multiplex PCR; TCRdb's copy keeps in-frame clones and lacks some. The repertoire has about 80,000 clones, about 90% of them found once; the top ten carry less than 2%. This specimen was CD4+ or CD8+ T cells sorted from blood, taken in a trial of the OX40 agonist ivuxolimab. The TCR originated in an adult with an advanced solid tumor such as melanoma, head and neck, liver or kidney cancer. The chain has TRBV28 and TRBJ2-7; 11 bases map to TRBD2. CDR3 nucleotide sequence: TGTGCCAGCATTGCTAGCGGGGGGTTTACCTACGAGCAGTACTTC. It is translated as CASIASGGFTYEQYF.